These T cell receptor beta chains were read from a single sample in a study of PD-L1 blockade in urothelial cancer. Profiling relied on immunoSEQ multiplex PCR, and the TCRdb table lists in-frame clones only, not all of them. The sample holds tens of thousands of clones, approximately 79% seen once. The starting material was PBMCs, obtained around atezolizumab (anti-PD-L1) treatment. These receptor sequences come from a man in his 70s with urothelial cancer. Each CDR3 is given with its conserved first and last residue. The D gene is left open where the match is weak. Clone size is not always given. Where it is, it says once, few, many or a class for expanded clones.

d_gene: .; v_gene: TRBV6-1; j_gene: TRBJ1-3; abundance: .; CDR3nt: TGTGCCAGCAGTGTCGGAGGGATCGACACCATATATTTT; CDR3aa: CASSVGGIDTIYF
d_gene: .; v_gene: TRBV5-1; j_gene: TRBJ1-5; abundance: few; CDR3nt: TGCGCCAGCAGCTTGGGCCCGGGTCAGCCCCAGCATTTT; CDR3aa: CASSLGPGQPQHF
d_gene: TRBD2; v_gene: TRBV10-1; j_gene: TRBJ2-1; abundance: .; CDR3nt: TGCGCCAGCAGTCCCGGGACTAGTCTCAATGAGCAGTTCTTC; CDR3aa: CASSPGTSLNEQFF
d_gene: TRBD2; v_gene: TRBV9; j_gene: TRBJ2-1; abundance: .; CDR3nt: TGTGCCAGCAGCGTCCGTAGCGGGAGCCCCAATGAGCAGTTCTTC; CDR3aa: CASSVRSGSPNEQFF
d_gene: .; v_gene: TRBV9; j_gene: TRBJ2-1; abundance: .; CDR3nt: TGTGCCAGCAGCGTAGTGGCGGGAAGCTCCTACAATGAGCAGTTCTTC; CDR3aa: CASSVVAGSSYNEQFF
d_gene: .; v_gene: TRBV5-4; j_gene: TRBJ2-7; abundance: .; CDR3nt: TGTGCCAGCAGCAGGAGAGACGAGCAGTACTTC; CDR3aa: CASSRRDEQYF
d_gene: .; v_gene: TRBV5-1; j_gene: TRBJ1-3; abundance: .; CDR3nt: TGCGCCAGCAGCTTGGCCGGCGGGAGCTCTGGAAACACCATATATTTT; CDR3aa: CASSLAGGSSGNTIYF
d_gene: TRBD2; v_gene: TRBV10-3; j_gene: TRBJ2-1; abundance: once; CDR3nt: TGTGCCATCGGTAGCTATCTAGCGGGAGTGGGTGAGCAGTTCTTC; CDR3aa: CAIGSYLAGVGEQFF
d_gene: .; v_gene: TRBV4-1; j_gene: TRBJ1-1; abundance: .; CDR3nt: TGCGCCAGCAGGGGGCCTTTAAAGAACACTGAAGCTTTCTTT; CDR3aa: CASRGPLKNTEAFF
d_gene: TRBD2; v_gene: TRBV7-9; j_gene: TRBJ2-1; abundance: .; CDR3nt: TGTGCCAGCAGCCCCGGACTAGCGGACAATGAGCAGTTCTTC; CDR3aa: CASSPGLADNEQFF
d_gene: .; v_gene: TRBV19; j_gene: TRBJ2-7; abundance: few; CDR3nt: TGTGCCAGTAGTATAGTTGGGCAGGGGTCCTACGAGCAGTACTTC; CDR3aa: CASSIVGQGSYEQYF
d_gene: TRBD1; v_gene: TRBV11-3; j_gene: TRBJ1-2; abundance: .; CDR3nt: TGTGCCAGCAGCCTCGGACAGGTGGGCTATGGCTACACCTTC; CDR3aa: CASSLGQVGYGYTF
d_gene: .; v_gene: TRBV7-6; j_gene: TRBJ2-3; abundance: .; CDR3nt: TGTGCCACAGCAGGGACATATTTAGATACGCAGTATTTT; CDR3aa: CATAGTYLDTQYF
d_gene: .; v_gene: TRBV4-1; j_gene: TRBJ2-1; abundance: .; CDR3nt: TGCGCCAGCAGGGGGGGGGCAGGCCCGATTGGGAATGAGCAGTTCTTC; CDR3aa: CASRGGAGPIGNEQFF
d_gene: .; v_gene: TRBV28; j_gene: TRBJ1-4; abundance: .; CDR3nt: TGTGCCAGCAGTCCTTCGGGGGAAAAACTGTTTTTT; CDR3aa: CASSPSGEKLFF
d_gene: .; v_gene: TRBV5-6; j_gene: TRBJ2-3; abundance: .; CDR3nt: TGTGCCAGCAGCTTGGCGTCAGGGTGGACAGATACGCAGTATTTT; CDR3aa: CASSLASGWTDTQYF
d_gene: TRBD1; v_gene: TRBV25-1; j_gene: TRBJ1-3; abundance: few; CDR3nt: TGTGCCAGCAGTGACCTAGACAGGGGCTCTGGAAACACCATATATTTT; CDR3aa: CASSDLDRGSGNTIYF
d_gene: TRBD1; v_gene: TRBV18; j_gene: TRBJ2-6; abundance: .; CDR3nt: TGTGCCAGCACCTGGGACAGTCCCTCTGGGGCCAACGTCCTGACTTTC; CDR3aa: CASTWDSPSGANVLTF
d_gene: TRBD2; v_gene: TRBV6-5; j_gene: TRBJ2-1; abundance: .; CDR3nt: TGTGCCAGCAGTTACTCGACTAGCGGGAGATATGAGCAGTTCTTC; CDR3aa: CASSYSTSGRYEQFF
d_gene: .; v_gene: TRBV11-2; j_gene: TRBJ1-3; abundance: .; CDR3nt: TGTGCCAGCAGCTTAGAAGGGGGTGGAAACACCATATATTTT; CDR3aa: CASSLEGGGNTIYF
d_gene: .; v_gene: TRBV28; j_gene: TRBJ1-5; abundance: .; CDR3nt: TGTGCCAGCAGACAGGGACATCAGCCCCAGCATTTT; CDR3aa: CASRQGHQPQHF
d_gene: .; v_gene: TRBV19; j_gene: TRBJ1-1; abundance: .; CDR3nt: TGTGCCAGTAGTACCCGGACAGAACGGGAAGCTTTCTTT; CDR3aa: CASSTRTEREAFF
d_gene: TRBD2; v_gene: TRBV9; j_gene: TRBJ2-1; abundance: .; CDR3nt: TGTGCCAGCAGCGCACTTGCGGGAGAGGGCGATGAGCAGTTCTTC; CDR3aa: CASSALAGEGDEQFF
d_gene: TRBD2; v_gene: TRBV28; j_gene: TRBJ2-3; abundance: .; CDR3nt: TGTGCCAGCAGTTTAGTCCGGGAGGAGGATACGCAGTATTTT; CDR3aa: CASSLVREEDTQYF
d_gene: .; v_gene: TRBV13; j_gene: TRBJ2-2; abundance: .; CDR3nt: TGTGCCAGCGGACGGATAGGGAGGTCCACCGGGGAGCTGTTTTTT; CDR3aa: CASGRIGRSTGELFF
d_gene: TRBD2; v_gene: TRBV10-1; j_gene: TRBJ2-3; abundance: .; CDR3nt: TGCGCCAGCCAGGATAGCGGGAGACCGGGGGATACGCAGTATTTT; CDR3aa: CASQDSGRPGDTQYF
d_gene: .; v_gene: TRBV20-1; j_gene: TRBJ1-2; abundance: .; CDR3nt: TGCAGTGCTAGGAAGGGAGGCGGCTACACCTTC; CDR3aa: CSARKGGGYTF
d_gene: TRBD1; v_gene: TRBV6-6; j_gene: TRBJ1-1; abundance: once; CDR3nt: TGTGCCAGCAGCCGACAGGGTAGGGCTTTCTTT; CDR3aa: CASSRQGRAFF
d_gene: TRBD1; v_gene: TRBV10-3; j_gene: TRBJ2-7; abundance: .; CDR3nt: TGTGCCATCAGTGGGACAGGGTACTCCTACGAGCAGTACTTC; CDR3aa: CAISGTGYSYEQYF
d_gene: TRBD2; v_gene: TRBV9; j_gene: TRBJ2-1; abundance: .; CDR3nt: TGTGCCAGCAAAAGGGGACTGCGGGAGTTGGACAATGAGCAGTTCTTC; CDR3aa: CASKRGLRELDNEQFF
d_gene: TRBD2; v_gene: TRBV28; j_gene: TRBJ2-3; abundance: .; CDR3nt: TGTGCCAGCAGTTTCCGGACTAGCGGGAGATTCGAGGATACGCAGTATTTT; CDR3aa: CASSFRTSGRFEDTQYF
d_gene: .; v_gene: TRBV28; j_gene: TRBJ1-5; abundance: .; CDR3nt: TGTGCCAGCAGTTTAAGCCATCGTTATAGCAATCAGCCCCAGCATTTT; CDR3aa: CASSLSHRYSNQPQHF
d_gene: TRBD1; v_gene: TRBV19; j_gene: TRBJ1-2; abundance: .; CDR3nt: TGTGCCAGTAGTACGACAGGGGACCTAACACGCTATGGCTACACCTTC; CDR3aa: CASSTTGDLTRYGYTF
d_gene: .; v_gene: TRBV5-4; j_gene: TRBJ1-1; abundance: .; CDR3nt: TGTGCCAGCAGCTTGGACCCGACATGGGCTGTGAGGAACACTGAAGCTTTCTTT; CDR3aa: CASSLDPTWAVRNTEAFF
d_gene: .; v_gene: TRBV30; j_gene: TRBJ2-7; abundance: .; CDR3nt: TGTGCCATGACCCAGGACGAGCAGTACTTC; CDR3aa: CAMTQDEQYF
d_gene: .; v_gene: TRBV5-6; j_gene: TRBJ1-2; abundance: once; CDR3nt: TGTGCCAGCAGCCGTGACTATGGCTACACCTTC; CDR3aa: CASSRDYGYTF
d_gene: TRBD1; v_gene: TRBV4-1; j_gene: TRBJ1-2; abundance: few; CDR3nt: TGCGCCAGCAGCCAATTGGGACAGGGGGCGAATGGCTACACCTTC; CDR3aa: CASSQLGQGANGYTF
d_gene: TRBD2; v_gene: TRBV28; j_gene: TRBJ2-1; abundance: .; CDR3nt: TGTGCCAGCTGCGGGGGTGGGTGCAATGAGCAGTTCTTC; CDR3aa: CASCGGGCNEQFF
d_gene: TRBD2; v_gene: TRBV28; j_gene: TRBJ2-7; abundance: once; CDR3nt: TGTGCCAGCAGTTTAGAGCGGGGGGGATTGGGCGAGCAGTACTTC; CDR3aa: CASSLERGGLGEQYF
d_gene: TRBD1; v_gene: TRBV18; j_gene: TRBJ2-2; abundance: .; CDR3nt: TGTGCCAGCTCACTGGACAGGGGATCTTTGAACACCGGGGAGCTGTTTTTT; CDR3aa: CASSLDRGSLNTGELFF
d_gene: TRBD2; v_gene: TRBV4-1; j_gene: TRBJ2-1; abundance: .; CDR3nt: TGCGCCAGCAGCCAAGATCGGCTCCAGCGGGGGTCCATTAACAATGAGCAGTTCTTC; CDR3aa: CASSQDRLQRGSINNEQFF
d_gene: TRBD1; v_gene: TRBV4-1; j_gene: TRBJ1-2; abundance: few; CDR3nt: TGCGCCAGCAGCCAAGATCCGTTAGACAGGGACAGGTTTTATGGCTACACCTTC; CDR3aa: CASSQDPLDRDRFYGYTF
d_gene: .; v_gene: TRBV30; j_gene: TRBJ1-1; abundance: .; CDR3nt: TGTGCTTTCGCCCCCTTGCAGGGATCCACTGAAGCTTTCTTT; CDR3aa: CAFAPLQGSTEAFF
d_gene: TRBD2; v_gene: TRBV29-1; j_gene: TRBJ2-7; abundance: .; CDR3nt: TGCAGTCAGCGGGAGGGCCCCGCCTACGAGCAGTACTTC; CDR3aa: CSQREGPAYEQYF
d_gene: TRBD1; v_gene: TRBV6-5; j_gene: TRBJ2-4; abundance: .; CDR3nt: TGTGCCACCGCCCGACAGGGCGAAAACATTCAGTACTTC; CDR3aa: CATARQGENIQYF
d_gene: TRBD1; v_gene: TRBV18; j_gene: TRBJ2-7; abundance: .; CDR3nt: TGTGCCAGCTCGCCCGGGACAGGGGACGAGCAGTACTTC; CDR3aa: CASSPGTGDEQYF
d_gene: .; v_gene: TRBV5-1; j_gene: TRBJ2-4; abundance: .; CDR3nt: TGCGCCAGCAGCTTGGATCTAGCCAAAAACATTCAGTACTTC; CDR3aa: CASSLDLAKNIQYF
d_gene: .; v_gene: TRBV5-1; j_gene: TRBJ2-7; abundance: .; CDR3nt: TGCGCCAGCAGCTTGGACGGTTTGCGGGAGCAGTACTTC; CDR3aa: CASSLDGLREQYF
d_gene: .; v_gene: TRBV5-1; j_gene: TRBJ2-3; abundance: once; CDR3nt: TGCGCCAGCAGCTTGGGCGCCCATAGCACAGATACGCAGTATTTT; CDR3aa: CASSLGAHSTDTQYF
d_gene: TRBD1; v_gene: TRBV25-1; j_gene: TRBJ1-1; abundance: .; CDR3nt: TGTGCCAGCAGTGTAGGGACAGGCGGGGGGAACACTGAAGCTTTCTTT; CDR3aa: CASSVGTGGGNTEAFF